The 31 T cell receptor beta chains reported below all come from one sample, sequenced in a study of OX40 agonist ivuxolimab in advanced cancers. Data came from immunoSEQ multiplex PCR; TCRdb stores just in-frame clones and leaves some out. This sample carries more than 70,000 clones, approximately 80% of them seen once, and the ten largest clones take 0.4% to 0.55%. The material was CD4+ or CD8+ T cells sorted from blood, obtained in a trial of the OX40 agonist ivuxolimab. These TCRs come from an adult with an advanced solid tumor such as melanoma, head and neck, liver or kidney cancer.

This clone was recorded only once. This chain links TRBV7-2 with TRBJ2-7; 8 bases line up with TRBD1. The CDR3 has 14 residues. V was pared by 5 bases and J by 12 bases, with 15 bases of the junction left unmatched. CDR1 is SGHTA, CDR2 FQGNSA, per germline. DNA for the CDR3: TGTGCCAGCAGCGCGCAGGGGGCAGGCGGGGCAAGGTACTTC. Amino acid sequence: CASSAQGAGGARYF.

This chain uses TRBV19 with TRBJ1-2; maybe TRBD1 (6 bases). Trimming shortened V by 5 bases and J by 2 bases, and 21 bases separated the two germline ends. The CDR3 covers 17 residues. Germline V gives CDR1 LNHDA, CDR2 SQIVND (reference sequence). CDR3 nucleotide sequence: TGTGCCAGTAGTGGGAAAACGGACAGCCTTCTCAACTATGGCTACACCTTC. It encodes CASSGKTDSLLNYGYTF.

The CDR3 DNA follows: TGTGCCAGCAGCCTCCCCGGCCAGAACACTGAAGCTTTCTTT. It codes for CASSLPGQNTEAFF. The chain links TRBV5-4 to TRBJ1-1; D is undetermined. CDR3 length: 14 amino acids. V was trimmed by 4 bases and J by 1 base, leaving 11 bases between them. Germline values: CDR1 SGHNT, CDR2 YYREEE (reference sequence).

The CDR3 spells CASSLDGTATYEQYV. The CDR3 nucleotides are TGCGCCAGCAGCTTGGACGGGACAGCAACGTACGAGCAGTACGTC. J is TRBJ2-7 and V is TRBV5-1, with TRBD1 matching 7 bases. This CDR3 region has 15 residues. Germline assignment: CDR1 SGHRS and CDR2 YFSETQ. The V gene end was trimmed by 0 bases and the J gene end by 4 bases; junction bases not matched to a gene: 7.

The chain couples TRBV11-2 to TRBJ2-5; D is possibly TRBD2 (6 bases). Germline CDR1 reads SGHAT; CDR2 reads FQNNGV. V gave up 5 bases and J gave up 4 bases, with 17 bases separating them. The CDR3 is made up of 15 amino acids. In DNA form, the CDR3 reads TGTGCCAGCAGCCCCGGGACTGGTAGACGAGAGACCCAGTACTTC. Encoded protein: CASSPGTGRRETQYF.

The chain is built from TRBV15 and TRBJ2-5; TRBD2 might be the D (7 bases). Looked up from germline, CDR1 is LNHNV and CDR2 is YYDKDF (reference sequence). Trimming left V 0 bases short and J 0 bases short, with 14 bases between. The CDR3 consists of 17 residues. The CDR3: CATSRDWGREYQETQYF. The CDR3, as DNA: TGTGCCACCAGCAGAGATTGGGGGCGGGAGTACCAAGAGACCCAGTACTTC.

The chain joins TRBV19 to TRBJ1-6; 8 nucleotides agree with TRBD1. This CDR3 is built from 13 residues. CDR1 is LNHDA and CDR2 is SQIVND in the germline V gene (reference sequence). V shed 10 bases and J 7 bases; nucleotides not matched to a gene: 6. The DNA of the CDR3 is TGTGCCACCCAGGGGGCGAGAAATTCACCCCTCCACTTT. Translated, it gives CATQGARNSPLHF.

This clone was observed a single time. V is TRBV2 and J is TRBJ1-2; no clear D gene. In germline, CDR1 is SNHLY, CDR2 FYNNEI. There are 12 residues in the CDR3. Trimming removed 6 bases at V and 3 bases at J, with 8 bases between. The CDR3 nucleotides read TGTGCCAGCAGAAGACAAGACTATGGCTACACCTTC. It specifies CASRRQDYGYTF.

This clone was recorded a few times. J is TRBJ2-1 and V is TRBV18; D not resolved. Looked up from germline, CDR1 is KGHSH and CDR2 is LQKENI. Deletions cut 2 bases from V and 6 bases from J, with 14 bases between. The CDR3 runs 15 residues. As DNA, the CDR3 is TGTGCCAGCTCACCAAGACTCGCGACGGGCAATGAGCAGTTCTTC. Protein sequence: CASSPRLATGNEQFF. Together with reference TRBV18 and TRBJ2-1, the CDR3 gives the full variable domain: NAGVMQNPRHLVRRRGQEARLRCSPMKGHSHVYWYRQLPEEGLKFMVYLQKENIIDESGMPKERFSAEFPKEGPSILRIQQVVRGDSAAYFCASSPRLATGNEQFFGPGTRLTVL.

The chain carries TRBV5-1 and TRBJ2-1, with 8 nucleotides matching TRBD1. J was trimmed by 4 bases and V by 0 bases; bases with no gene match: 12. The length of the CDR3 is 18 residues. Germline assignment: CDR1 SGHRS and CDR2 YFSETQ. The DNA of the CDR3 is TGCGCCAGCAGCTTGGCCGTGACAGGGGCGCAATTATACAATGAGCAGTTCTTC. Amino acid sequence: CASSLAVTGAQLYNEQFF.

This chain uses TRBV29-1 with TRBJ2-1; D call uncertain. CDR3 size: 14 residues. The germline V and J ends were trimmed by 3 bases and 0 bases, with 9 bases remaining between them. Germline V gives CDR1 SQVTM, CDR2 ANQGSEA. CDR3 region: CSVDRTDSYNEQFF. The CDR3 region has the DNA TGCAGCGTTGATCGCACAGACTCCTACAATGAGCAGTTCTTC.

This rearrangement joins TRBV19 to TRBJ1-5; possible D gene TRBD1, 5 bases. The ends were cut back, 3 bases at V and 6 bases at J, with 12 bases in the middle. CDR1 is LNHDA, CDR2 SQIVND, per germline (reference sequence). The CDR3 is made up of 14 amino acids. CDR3 protein: CASSIPGYGQPQHF. The CDR3 DNA sequence: TGTGCCAGTAGTATTCCAGGGTACGGTCAGCCCCAGCATTTT. The full variable domain, with the rest looked up from reference TRBV19 and TRBJ1-5, is DGGITQSPKYLFRKEGQNVTLSCEQNLNHDAMYWYRQDPGQGLRLIYYSQIVNDFQKGDIAEGYSVSREKKESFPLTVTSAQKNPTAFYLCASSIPGYGQPQHFGDGTRLSIL.

The genes are TRBV6-5 and TRBJ1-3; unclear D gene. This CDR3 comprises 15 residues. From germline, CDR1 is MNHEY and CDR2 SVGAGI. The V end was cut by 6 bases, the J end by 0 bases, with 12 bases between. The DNA of the CDR3 is TGTGCCAGCAGCAGGTCACTGAGCTCTGGAAACACCATATATTTT. As protein: CASSRSLSSGNTIYF.

The V call is TRBV6-1, the J call TRBJ2-5, with 14 bases fitting TRBD2. This CDR3 has 16 amino acids. Per the germline V gene, CDR1 is MNHNS and CDR2 is SASEGT. V shed 4 bases and J 2 bases; nucleotides not matched to a gene: 3. The CDR3 DNA is TGTGCCAGCAGTGGAGGACTAGCGGGGGGACAAGAGACCCAGTACTTC. Its protein is CASSGGLAGGQETQYF.

V gene TRBV19 combines with J gene TRBJ2-2, with D perhaps matching TRBD2 (5 bases). This CDR3 spans 16 amino acids. Trimming took off 3 bases at V and 1 base at J, with 12 bases between the two ends. CDR1 is LNHDA and CDR2 is SQIVND in the germline V gene (reference sequence). The CDR3 coding sequence is TGTGCCAGTAGTATTCGACGGGGATTGAACACCGGGGAGCTGTTTTTT. Residues: CASSIRRGLNTGELFF.

The chain combines TRBV6-1 with TRBJ1-5; D uncertain. Germline V gene lookup returns CDR1 MNHNS and CDR2 SASEGT. The CDR3 sequence is 13 residues long. V lost 7 bases and J 3 bases, leaving 10 bases between the germline ends. The DNA of the CDR3 is TGTGCCAGCATTAGCCGGAACAATCAGCCCCAGCATTTT. Amino acids: CASISRNNQPQHF.

The J gene is TRBJ2-6, the V gene TRBV19; no firm D call. The CDR3 loop spans 16 amino acids. Trimming took 7 bases from V and 1 from J, leaving 14 bases between them. Germline lookup yields CDR1 LNHDA and CDR2 SQIVND (reference sequence). The CDR3 sequence is CASISFIGSGANVLTF. The CDR3 DNA follows: TGTGCCAGTATTAGTTTTATCGGATCTGGGGCCAACGTCCTGACTTTC.

The chain has TRBV6-5 and TRBJ2-3, with D unresolved. V was clipped by 3 bases and J by 0 bases, with 4 bases between them. In germline, CDR1 is MNHEY, CDR2 SVGAGI. This CDR3 has 13 residues. The CDR3 DNA follows: TGTGCCAGCAGTTATGACAGCACAGATACGCAGTATTTT. Amino acids: CASSYDSTDTQYF.

The rearrangement uses TRBV9 and TRBJ1-1; no clear D. Per germline, CDR1 SGDLS and CDR2 YYNGEE. V lost 4 bases and J 0 bases, leaving 13 bases between the germline ends. The CDR3 sequence is 15 residues long. The CDR3: CASSPRENMNTEAFF. For the CDR3, the DNA is TGTGCCAGCAGCCCGAGAGAGAATATGAACACTGAAGCTTTCTTT.

The gene calls are TRBV20-1 and TRBJ1-4; D ambiguous. V gave up 4 bases and J gave up 12 bases, with 12 bases separating them. This CDR3 is built from 11 residues. Germline V CDR1 and CDR2: DFQATT, SNEGSKA (reference sequence). CDR3 DNA sequence: TGCAGTGCTACGTCGTCTGGTGAACTGTTTTTT. This encodes CSATSSGELFF.

The chain links TRBV15 to TRBJ2-1; TRBD2 agrees at 8 bases. V lost 0 bases and J lost 6; bases outside the gene matches: 4. The CDR3 contains 15 residues. Per germline, CDR1 LNHNV and CDR2 YYDKDF (reference sequence). The CDR3 here is CATSREIAGPNEQFF. The CDR3 DNA follows: TGTGCCACCAGCAGAGAAATAGCGGGACCCAATGAGCAGTTCTTC.

J is TRBJ2-5 and V is TRBV11-3, with TRBD1 matching over 11 bases. Losses at the gene ends were 2 bases for V and 4 bases for J; bases not matched to a gene: 3. Germline V gene sequence: CDR1 SGHNT, CDR2 YENEEA. The CDR3 spans 15 residues. CDR3 sequence: CASSLQGQGGETQYF. CDR3 DNA sequence: TGTGCCAGCAGCTTACAGGGACAGGGGGGAGAGACCCAGTACTTC.

The gene calls are TRBV18 and TRBJ2-7, with 7 bases that match TRBD2. The CDR3 spans 19 residues. Germline V gene data show CDR1 as KGHSH and CDR2 as LQKENI. With V trimmed by 1 base and J by 0 bases, 15 bases remained unmatched. The CDR3 region has the DNA TGTGCCAGCTCACCACGTAGGGCGATAGCGGGCACCCACTCCTACGAGCAGTACTTC. Translating it yields CASSPRRAIAGTHSYEQYF.

This clone was detected once. The V gene is TRBV19, the J gene TRBJ2-6, with D uncertain. Germline CDR1 LNHDA, CDR2 SQIVND (reference sequence). Trimming stripped 6 bases from V and 0 bases from J, with 9 bases between. CDR3 length: 15 residues. CDR3 coding DNA: TGTGCCAGTAGCGGTTTAATCTCTGGGGCCAACGTCCTGACTTTC. Translated: CASSGLISGANVLTF. The variable domain in full, completed from reference TRBV19 and TRBJ2-6, reads DGGITQSPKYLFRKEGQNVTLSCEQNLNHDAMYWYRQDPGQGLRLIYYSQIVNDFQKGDIAEGYSVSREKKESFPLTVTSAQKNPTAFYLCASSGLISGANVLTFGAGSRLTVL.

J is TRBJ2-7 and V is TRBV6-1; no definite D call. The V end lost 4 bases, the J end lost 6 bases, and 10 bases lay between the germline ends. The germline CDR1 and CDR2 sequences are MNHNS and SASEGT. The CDR3 loop spans 12 amino acids. This CDR3 is CASSVRWSEQYF. The DNA of the CDR3 is TGTGCCAGCAGTGTTCGGTGGTCCGAGCAGTACTTC.

The chain uses TRBV7-2 and TRBJ2-7; TRBD1 matches at 7 bases. V shed 9 bases, J shed 1 base, and the junction held 15 bases outside the gene matches. The CDR3 loop spans 16 amino acids. Germline CDR1 and CDR2: SGHTA and FQGNSA. In nucleotides, the CDR3 is TGTGCCAGTAGATCCCCATCGTTGGGACAGTCCTACGAGCAGTACTTC. It translates to CASRSPSLGQSYEQYF.

This clone was seen only a few times. The rearrangement joins TRBV5-6 to TRBJ2-7, with D unresolved. Between the trimmed V and J ends, which lost 0 bases and 0 bases, there was a span of 13 bases. This CDR3 region has 16 residues. The V gene's germline CDR1 is SGHDT and CDR2 YYEEEE. In DNA, the CDR3 is TGTGCCAGCAGCTTGGCGGGCTTGTACCTCTCCTACGAGCAGTACGTC. Encoded protein: CASSLAGLYLSYEQYV.

The J gene is TRBJ2-1, the V gene TRBV2, with unresolved D. Germline values: CDR1 SNHLY, CDR2 FYNNEI. The CDR3 has 11 amino acids. Trimming took off 8 bases at V and 4 bases at J, with 6 bases between the two ends. This chain's CDR3 is CASGLYNEQFF. CDR3 DNA: TGTGCCAGCGGCCTATACAATGAGCAGTTCTTC. The full variable domain, rest sourced from reference TRBV2 and TRBJ2-1, is EPEVTQTPSHQVTQMGQEVILRCVPISNHLYFYWYRQILGQKVEFLVSFYNNEISEKSEIFDDQFSVERPDGSNFTLKIRSTKLEDSAMYFCASGLYNEQFFGPGTRLTVL.

The chain combines TRBV7-8 with TRBJ2-7; the match to TRBD1 covers 11 bases. The V gene end was trimmed by 4 bases and the J gene end by 2 bases; junction bases not matched to a gene: 4. This CDR3 has 15 amino acids. Germline CDR1 reads SGHVS; CDR2 reads FQNEAQ. CDR3 sequence: CASSSGTGGAYEQYV. The CDR3 nucleotides read TGTGCCAGCAGCTCCGGGACAGGGGGGGCCTACGAGCAGTACGTC.

For the CDR3, the DNA is TGCGCCAGCAGCTTGGCCGCGGGGAGCTCCTACAATGAGCAGTTCTTC. Translation gives CASSLAAGSSYNEQFF. This chain joins TRBV5-1 and TRBJ2-1; D perhaps matches TRBD2 (6 bases). Germline values: CDR1 SGHRS, CDR2 YFSETQ. Deletions cut 0 bases from V and 0 bases from J, with 10 bases between. The length of the CDR3 is 16 residues. Drawing the rest from reference TRBV5-1 and TRBJ2-1, the complete variable domain is KAGVTQTPRYLIKTRGQQVTLSCSPISGHRSVSWYQQTPGQGLQFLFEYFSETQRNKGNFPGRFSGRQFSNSRSEMNVSTLELGDSALYLCASSLAAGSSYNEQFFGPGTRLTVL.

The chain joins TRBV14 to TRBJ2-5, with D perhaps being TRBD1 or TRBD2 (5 bases each). Germline-derived CDR1 and CDR2 are SGHDN and FVKESK. There are 15 residues in the CDR3. Trimming took off 2 bases at V and 1 base at J, with 11 bases between the two ends. CDR3 amino acids: CASSQSGSAQETQYF. The CDR3 DNA sequence: TGTGCCAGCAGCCAATCAGGGAGCGCCCAAGAGACCCAGTACTTC.